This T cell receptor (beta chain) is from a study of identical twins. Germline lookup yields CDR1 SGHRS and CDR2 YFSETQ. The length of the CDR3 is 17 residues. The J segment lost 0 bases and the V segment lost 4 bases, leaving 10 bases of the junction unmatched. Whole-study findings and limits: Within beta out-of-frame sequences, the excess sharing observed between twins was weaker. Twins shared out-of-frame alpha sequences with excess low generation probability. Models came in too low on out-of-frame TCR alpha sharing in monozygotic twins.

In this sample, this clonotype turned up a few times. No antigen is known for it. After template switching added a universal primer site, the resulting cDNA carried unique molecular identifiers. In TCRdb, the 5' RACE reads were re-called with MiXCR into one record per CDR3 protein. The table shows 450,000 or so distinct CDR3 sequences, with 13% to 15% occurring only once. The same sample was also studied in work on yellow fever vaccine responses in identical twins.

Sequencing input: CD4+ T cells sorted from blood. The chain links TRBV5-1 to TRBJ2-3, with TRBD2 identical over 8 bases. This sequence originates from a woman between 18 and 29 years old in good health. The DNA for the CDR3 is TGCGCCAGCAGCCCTCGGGGTATAGCGGGAAGCACAGATACGCAGTATTTT. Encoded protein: CASSPRGIAGSTDTQYF.